This T cell receptor (beta chain) was sequenced in a study of CD8 T cells in ankylosing spondylitis. Study-level findings and limits: There was reportedly significant enrichment of clones that were disease-linked in matched ankylosing spondylitis synovial fluid. CD8+ disease-linked clones were present at relatively low frequencies in blood.

Each CDR3 protein is one row after TCRdb ran MiXCR on the 5' RACE reads. The sample records over 30,000 distinct CDR3 sequences, approximately 17% being singletons. This clonotype turned up a few times. Its cognate antigen is unknown. The TCR sequence derives from a male donor with ankylosing spondylitis or in good health (not recorded which). Material: blood.

CDR3 coding DNA: TGCAGCGTGATGAGCGACTTCACCGGGGAGCTGTTTTTT. It encodes CSVMSDFTGELFF. This rearrangement joins TRBV29-1 to TRBJ2-2, with no clear D. V lost 6 bases and J 4 bases, leaving 12 bases between the germline ends. Germline CDR1 reads SQVTM; CDR2 reads ANQGSEA. This CDR3 comprises 13 residues.